This record concerns one TCR beta chain sequence. Its antigen is still unknown. This sample is drawn from a study of blood T cells in healthy people across ages. General study results and limits: In long-lived donors, naive CD4+ cell counts and diversity exceeded those of aged donors. There was a strong correlation between TCR beta diversity and naive T cell percentage.

Every donor gave 9 to 10 milliliters of peripheral blood. Then a second PCR, running about 6 to 12 cycles, was carried out with a sample-barcoded 5' primer and a J-beta primer mix. TCRdb processed the 5' RACE reads anew with MiXCR; each CDR3 protein has one entry. The data hold 1.5 million to 2 million distinct CDR3 sequences, with about 50% observed a single time. Germline CDR1 and CDR2: LGHNA and YSLEER. V was trimmed by 1 base and J by 2 bases, leaving 16 bases between them. The CDR3 is made up of 17 amino acids. The chain links TRBV4-3 to TRBJ2-3; D is unclear. The TCR sequence derives from a woman in her forties in good health. Sequenced sample: blood. The CDR3 is CASSQGYSTASTDTQYF. CDR3 in DNA: TGCGCCAGCAGCCAAGGGTATAGCACAGCCTCCACAGATACGCAGTATTTT.